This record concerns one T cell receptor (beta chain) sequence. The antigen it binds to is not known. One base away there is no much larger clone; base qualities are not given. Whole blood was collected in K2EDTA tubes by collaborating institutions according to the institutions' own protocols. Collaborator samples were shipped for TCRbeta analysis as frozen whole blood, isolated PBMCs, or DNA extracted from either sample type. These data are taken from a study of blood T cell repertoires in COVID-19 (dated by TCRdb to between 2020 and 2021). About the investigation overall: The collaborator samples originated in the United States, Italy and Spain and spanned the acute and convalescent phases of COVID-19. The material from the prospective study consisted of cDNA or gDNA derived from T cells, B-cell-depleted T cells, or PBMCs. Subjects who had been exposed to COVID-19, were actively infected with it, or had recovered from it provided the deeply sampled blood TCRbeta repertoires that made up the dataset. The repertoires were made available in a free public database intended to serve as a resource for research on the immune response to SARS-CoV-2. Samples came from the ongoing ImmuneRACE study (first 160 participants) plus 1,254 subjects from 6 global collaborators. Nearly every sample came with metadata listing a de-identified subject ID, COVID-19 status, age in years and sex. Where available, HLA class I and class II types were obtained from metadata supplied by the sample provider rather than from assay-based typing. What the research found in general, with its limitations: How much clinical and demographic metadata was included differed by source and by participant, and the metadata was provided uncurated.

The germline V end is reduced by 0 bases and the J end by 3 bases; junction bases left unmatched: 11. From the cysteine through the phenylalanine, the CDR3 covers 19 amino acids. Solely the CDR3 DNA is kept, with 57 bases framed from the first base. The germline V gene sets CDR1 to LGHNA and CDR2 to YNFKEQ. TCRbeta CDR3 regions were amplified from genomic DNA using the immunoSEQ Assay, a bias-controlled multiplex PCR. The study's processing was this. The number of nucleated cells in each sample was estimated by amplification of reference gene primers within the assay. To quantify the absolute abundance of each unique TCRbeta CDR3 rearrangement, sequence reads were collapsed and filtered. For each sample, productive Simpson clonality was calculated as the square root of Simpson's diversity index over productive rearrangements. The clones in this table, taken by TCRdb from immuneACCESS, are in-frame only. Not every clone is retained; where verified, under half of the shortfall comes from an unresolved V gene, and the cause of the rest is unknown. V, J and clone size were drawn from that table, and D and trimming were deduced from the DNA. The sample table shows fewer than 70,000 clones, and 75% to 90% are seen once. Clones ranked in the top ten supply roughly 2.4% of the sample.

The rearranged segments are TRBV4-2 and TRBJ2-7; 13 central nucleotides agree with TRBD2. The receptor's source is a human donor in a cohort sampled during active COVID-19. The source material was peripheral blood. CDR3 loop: CASSQEGTSGRDLSYEQYF. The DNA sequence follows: TGTGCCAGCAGCCAAGAAGGCACTAGCGGGAGGGACTTAAGCTACGAGCAGTACTTC.